The rows below give T cell receptor beta chains drawn from one sample of a study of liver allograft versus peripheral blood T cells. TCRdb called the reads again in MiXCR, with one record for every CDR3 protein. This repertoire shows about 9,100 distinct CDR3 sequences, roughly 22% found once; its top ten account for roughly 5%. The receptors here all came from a human patient who had a liver transplant. Certain T cells may be donor cells from the graft. Both conserved end residues are part of each CDR3. D genes are given only for firm matches. Rows may omit the clone size; those that give it use once, few, many or a size class.

TRBD2,TRBV6-6,TRBJ2-7,medium-sized,TGTGCCAGCAGGGACAGCGGGGGAAACGAGCAGTACTTC,CASRDSGGNEQYF
TRBD1,TRBV20-1,TRBJ1-1,NA,TGCAGTGCCCCGGTCCGGACAGGGGGCAGAATGAACACTGAAGCTTTCTTT,CSAPVRTGGRMNTEAFF
TRBD2,TRBV28,TRBJ2-5,medium-sized,TGTGCCAGCAGTACCACTAGCGGGAGGGTGATCTTCAAAAAGACCCAGTACTTC,CASSTTSGRVIFKKTQYF
NA,TRBV12-3/TRBV12-4,TRBJ1-6,NA,TGTGCCAGCAGCCCACCTGGGGCGCCATTTGATTCACCCCTCCACTTT,CASSPPGAPFDSPLHF
TRBD1,TRBV5-6,TRBJ1-4,few,TGTGCCAGCAGCCCTCGACAGGGGGCGGCTAATGAAAAACTGTTTTTT,CASSPRQGAANEKLFF
NA,TRBV20-1,TRBJ1-1,NA,TGCAGTGCTGGGGGGCGGGTGAACACTGAAGCTTTCTTT,CSAGGRVNTEAFF
NA,TRBV24-1,TRBJ1-5,NA,TGTGCCACCAGTGAGGGGAACAGGGCCAATCAGCCCCAGCATTTT,CATSEGNRANQPQHF
NA,TRBV19,TRBJ1-1,medium-sized,TGTGCCAGTAGCCAAACAGGGTTGAACACTGAAGCTTTCTTT,CASSQTGLNTEAFF
TRBD1,TRBV19,TRBJ2-3,medium-sized,TGTGCCAGTAGTATGGGACAGGGGCCAGATACGCAGTATTTT,CASSMGQGPDTQYF
TRBD2,TRBV5-4,TRBJ2-5,NA,TGTGCCAGCAGCTTGGATAGCGGGGGGGCGGAAGAGACCCAGTACTTC,CASSLDSGGAEETQYF
NA,TRBV10-3,TRBJ1-5,NA,TGTGCCATCGGGCCCGGAGGCAATCAGCCCCAGCATTTT,CAIGPGGNQPQHF
NA,TRBV28,TRBJ2-3,medium-sized,TGTGCCAGCAGTTGGACTGTCACAGATACGCAGTATTTT,CASSWTVTDTQYF
TRBD2,TRBV19,TRBJ2-5,NA,TGTGCCAGTAGTATTGGGACTAGCGGGATCCAGACCCAGTACTTC,CASSIGTSGIQTQYF
TRBD2,TRBV12-3/TRBV12-4,TRBJ2-1,few,TGTGCCAGCAGCTCTACTAGCGGGGTTCAGCAGTTCTTC,CASSSTSGVQQFF
TRBD1,TRBV18,TRBJ1-5,few,TGTGCCAGCTCAACCGGGACAGGGGGGAATCAGCCCCAGCATTTT,CASSTGTGGNQPQHF
TRBD1,TRBV29-1,TRBJ2-2,medium-sized,TGCAGCGTCAACAGGGGGCAATCCGCCGGGGAGCTGTTTTTT,CSVNRGQSAGELFF
TRBD1,TRBV20-1,TRBJ1-5,once,TGCAGTGCTAGAGGCCTCCTTCAGGGGGCTAGCAATCAGCCCCAGCATTTT,CSARGLLQGASNQPQHF
TRBD1,TRBV28,TRBJ1-1,NA,TGTGCCAGCAGTTTTGCGGGGACAGTGAACACTGAAGCTTTCTTT,CASSFAGTVNTEAFF
TRBD1,TRBV28,TRBJ1-2,NA,TGTGCCAGCAGTTTAATGTCCGACAGGGGAGTTCAAGGAATGACGGGTGGCTACACCTTC,CASSLMSDRGVQGMTGGYTF
TRBD1,TRBV28,TRBJ2-3,medium-sized,TGTGCCAGCAGACCCCCAGGGACAGGATACACAGATACGCAGTATTTT,CASRPPGTGYTDTQYF
TRBD1,TRBV5-4,TRBJ2-7,NA,TGTGCCAGCAGCGGGATCCCCGGACAGGAAATCTACGAGCAGTACTTC,CASSGIPGQEIYEQYF
NA,TRBV12-3/TRBV12-4,TRBJ2-7,NA,TGTGCCAGCAGTACCCGACGGACCCTTTCCTACGAGCAGTACTTC,CASSTRRTLSYEQYF
NA,TRBV5-6,TRBJ1-6,many,TGTGCCAGCAGCTTGTGGGGAGTACGCCGGTCACCCCTCCACTTT,CASSLWGVRRSPLHF
NA,TRBV29-1,TRBJ2-5,medium-sized,TGCAGCTTTCGTCGGGGGGCGGGGGAGACCCAGTACTTC,CSFRRGAGETQYF
NA,TRBV6-5,TRBJ1-3,few,TGTGCCAGCAGTTACTCGGGAAACGGAAACACCATATATTTT,CASSYSGNGNTIYF
TRBD1,TRBV18,TRBJ1-1,medium-sized,TGTGCCAGCTCACCACCCAAGACAGGGGATAACACTGAAGCTTTCTTT,CASSPPKTGDNTEAFF
TRBD1,TRBV28,TRBJ1-2,few,TGTGCCAGCAGCCTACTACAGGGGACCGACTACACCTTC,CASSLLQGTDYTF
TRBD2,TRBV28,TRBJ2-1,few,TGTGCCAGCAGTACCTCGGGAGGGGCGGACAATGAGCAGTTCTTC,CASSTSGGADNEQFF
NA,TRBV20-1,TRBJ1-6,few,TGCAGTGCTAGGGGCGTTTTTGGGGGTAATTCACCCCTCCACTTT,CSARGVFGGNSPLHF
NA,TRBV12-3/TRBV12-4,TRBJ1-2,few,TGTGCCAGCAGTTTGGAAGGGTACTATGGCTACACCTTC,CASSLEGYYGYTF
TRBD2,TRBV9,TRBJ2-3,once,TGTGCCAGCAGCGTAGTTAGCGGGGGGGCAGATACGCAGTATTTT,CASSVVSGGADTQYF
NA,TRBV9,TRBJ1-1,few,TGTGCCAGCAGCGTTTCGGGAAACACTGAAGCTTTCTTT,CASSVSGNTEAFF
NA,TRBV11-2,TRBJ2-7,NA,TGTGCCAGCAGCTCCCCACGGGGGAGCTTCTACGAGCAGTACTTC,CASSSPRGSFYEQYF
NA,TRBV7-2,TRBJ1-1,many,TGTGCCAGCAGTTTTAGGGGGGTCGGGAACACTGAAGCTTTCTTT,CASSFRGVGNTEAFF
NA,TRBV29-1,TRBJ1-1,large,TGCAGCGTTGGTTCCGGGGCGACTTTGAACACTGAAGCTTTCTTT,CSVGSGATLNTEAFF
NA,TRBV15,TRBJ1-2,few,TGTGCCACCAGCAGAGATATCGGGGGATCTAGCCACACCTTC,CATSRDIGGSSHTF
TRBD2,TRBV20-1,TRBJ2-1,few,TGCAGTGCTAGTATGACTAGCGGGAGTTGGGGCAATGAGCAGTTCTTC,CSASMTSGSWGNEQFF
TRBD2,TRBV19,TRBJ2-3,medium-sized,TGTGCCAGTAGCCTAAGCGGGGCGGGGACAGATACGCAGTATTTT,CASSLSGAGTDTQYF
NA,TRBV18,TRBJ1-1,medium-sized,TGTGCCAGCTCACCGGACCGGACGAACACTGAAGCTTTCTTT,CASSPDRTNTEAFF
TRBD1,TRBV6-1,TRBJ1-1,medium-sized,TGTGCCAGCAACCAGGACAGGAGGGGCACTGAAGCTTTCTTT,CASNQDRRGTEAFF